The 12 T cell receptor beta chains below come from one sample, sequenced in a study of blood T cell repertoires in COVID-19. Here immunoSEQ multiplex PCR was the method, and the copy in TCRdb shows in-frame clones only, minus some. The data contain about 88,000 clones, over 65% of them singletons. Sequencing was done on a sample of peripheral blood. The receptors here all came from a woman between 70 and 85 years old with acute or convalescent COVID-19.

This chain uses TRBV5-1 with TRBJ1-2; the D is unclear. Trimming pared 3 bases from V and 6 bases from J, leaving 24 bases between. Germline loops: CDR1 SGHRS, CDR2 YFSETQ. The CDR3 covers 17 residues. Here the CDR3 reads CASSWGSGSTLVDGYTF. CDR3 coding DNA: TGCGCCAGCAGCTGGGGATCCGGGAGTACCCTAGTAGATGGCTACACCTTC.

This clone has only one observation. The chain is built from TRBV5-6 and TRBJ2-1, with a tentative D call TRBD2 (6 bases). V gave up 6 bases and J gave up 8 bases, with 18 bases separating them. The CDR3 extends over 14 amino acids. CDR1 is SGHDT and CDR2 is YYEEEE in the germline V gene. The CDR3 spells CASTGDTGRYEQFF. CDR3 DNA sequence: TGTGCCAGCACCGGTGATACGGGGAGGTATGAGCAGTTCTTC.

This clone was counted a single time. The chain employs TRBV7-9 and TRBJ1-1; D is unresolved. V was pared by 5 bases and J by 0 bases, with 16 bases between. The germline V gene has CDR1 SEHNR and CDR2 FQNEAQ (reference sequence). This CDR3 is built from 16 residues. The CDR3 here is CASSPSSGLMNTEAFF. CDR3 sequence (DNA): TGTGCCAGCAGCCCATCAAGCGGCTTAATGAACACTGAAGCTTTCTTT.

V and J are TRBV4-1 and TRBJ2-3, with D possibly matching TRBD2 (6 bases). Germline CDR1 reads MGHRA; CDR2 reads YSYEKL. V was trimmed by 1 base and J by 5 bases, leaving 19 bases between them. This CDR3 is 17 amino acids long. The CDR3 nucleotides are TGCGCCAGCAGCCAAGTTGGGACTTCCTCCGGCGGAGATACGCAGTATTTT. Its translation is CASSQVGTSSGGDTQYF.

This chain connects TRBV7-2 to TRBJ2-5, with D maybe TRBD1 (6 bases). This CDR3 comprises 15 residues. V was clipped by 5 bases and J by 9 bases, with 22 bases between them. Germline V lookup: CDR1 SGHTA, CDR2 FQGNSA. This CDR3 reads CASSPEWRPEGAQYF. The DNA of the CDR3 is TGTGCCAGCAGCCCTGAGTGGCGCCCAGAGGGGGCCCAGTACTTC.

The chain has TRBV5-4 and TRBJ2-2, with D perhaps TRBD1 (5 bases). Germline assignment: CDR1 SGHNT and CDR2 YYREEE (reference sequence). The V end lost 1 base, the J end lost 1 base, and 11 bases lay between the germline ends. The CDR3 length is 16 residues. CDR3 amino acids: CASSLWTPLNTGELFF. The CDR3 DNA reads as TGTGCCAGCAGCTTGTGGACACCCCTGAACACCGGGGAGCTGTTTTTT.

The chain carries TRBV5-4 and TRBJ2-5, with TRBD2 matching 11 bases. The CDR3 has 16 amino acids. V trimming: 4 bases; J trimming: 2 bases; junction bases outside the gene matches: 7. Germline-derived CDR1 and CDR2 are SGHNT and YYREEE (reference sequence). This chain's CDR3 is CASSGISGGGQETQYF. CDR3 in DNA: TGTGCCAGCAGCGGTATTAGCGGGGGGGGTCAAGAGACCCAGTACTTC.

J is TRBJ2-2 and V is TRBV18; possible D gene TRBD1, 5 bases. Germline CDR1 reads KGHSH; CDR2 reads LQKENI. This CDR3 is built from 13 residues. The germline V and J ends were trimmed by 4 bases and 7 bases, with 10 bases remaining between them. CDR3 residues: CASSRGVDGELFF. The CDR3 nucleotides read TGTGCCAGCTCACGGGGCGTGGACGGGGAGCTGTTTTTT.

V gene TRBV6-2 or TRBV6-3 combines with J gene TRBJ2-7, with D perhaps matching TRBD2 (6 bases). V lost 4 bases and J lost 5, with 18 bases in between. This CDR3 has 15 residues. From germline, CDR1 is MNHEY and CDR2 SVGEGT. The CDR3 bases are TGTGCCAGCAGTTCCGGAGGGGAAGTGAGGAACGAGCAGTACGTC. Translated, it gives CASSSGGEVRNEQYV.

The CDR3, as DNA: TGTGCCAGTAGTATCGGGACAGGGATGACTAATGAAAAACTGTTTTTT. The encoded protein is CASSIGTGMTNEKLFF. The chain links TRBV19 to TRBJ1-4; the match to TRBD1 covers 9 bases. The CDR3 spans 16 residues. Trimming cost V 3 bases and J 2 bases; bases outside gene matches: 4. Germline V lookup: CDR1 LNHDA, CDR2 SQIVND (reference sequence).

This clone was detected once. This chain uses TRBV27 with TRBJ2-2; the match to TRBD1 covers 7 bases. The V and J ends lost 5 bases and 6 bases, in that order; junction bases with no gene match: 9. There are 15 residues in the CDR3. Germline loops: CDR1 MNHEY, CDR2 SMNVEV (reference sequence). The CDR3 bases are TGTGCCAGCAGTGGGGCCGGGACAGAAGCCGGGGAGCTGTTTTTT. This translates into CASSGAGTEAGELFF.

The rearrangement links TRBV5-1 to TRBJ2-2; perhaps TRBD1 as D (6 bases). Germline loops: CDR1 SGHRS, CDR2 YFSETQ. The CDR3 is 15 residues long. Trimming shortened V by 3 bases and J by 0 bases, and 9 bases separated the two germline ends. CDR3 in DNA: TGCGCCAGCAGCTGGGGACAAGCGAACACCGGGGAGCTGTTTTTT. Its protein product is CASSWGQANTGELFF.